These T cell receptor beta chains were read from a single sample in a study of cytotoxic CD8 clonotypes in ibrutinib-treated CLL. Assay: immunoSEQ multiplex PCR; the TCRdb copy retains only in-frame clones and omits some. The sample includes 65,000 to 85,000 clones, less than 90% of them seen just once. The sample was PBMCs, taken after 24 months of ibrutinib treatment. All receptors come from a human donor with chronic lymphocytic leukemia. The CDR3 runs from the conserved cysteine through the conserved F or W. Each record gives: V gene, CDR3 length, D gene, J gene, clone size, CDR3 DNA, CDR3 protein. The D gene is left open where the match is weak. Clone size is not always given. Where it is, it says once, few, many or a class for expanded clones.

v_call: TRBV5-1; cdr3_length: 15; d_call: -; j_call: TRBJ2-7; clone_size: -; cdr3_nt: TGCGCCAGCAGCCCGGCTCCCGGCCAGCCCTACGAGCAGTACTTC; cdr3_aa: CASSPAPGQPYEQYF
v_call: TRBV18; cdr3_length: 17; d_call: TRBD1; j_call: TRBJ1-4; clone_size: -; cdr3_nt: TGTGCCAGCTCACCATTCCGTTGGACAGGCCCGGATGAAAAACTGTTTTTT; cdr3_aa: CASSPFRWTGPDEKLFF
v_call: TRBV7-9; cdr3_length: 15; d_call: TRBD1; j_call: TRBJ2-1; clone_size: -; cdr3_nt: TGTGCCAGCAGCCCCTGGGGACAGATCTACAATGAGCAGTTCTTC; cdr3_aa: CASSPWGQIYNEQFF
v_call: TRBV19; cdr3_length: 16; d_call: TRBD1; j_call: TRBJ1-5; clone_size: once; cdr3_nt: TGTGCCAGTAGTATTTACAGGGGCCGGGGCAATCAGCCCCAGCATTTT; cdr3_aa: CASSIYRGRGNQPQHF
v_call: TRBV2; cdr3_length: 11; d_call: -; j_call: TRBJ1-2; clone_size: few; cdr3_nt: TGTGCCAGCAGTGAAATGAGCGGCCACACCTTC; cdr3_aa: CASSEMSGHTF
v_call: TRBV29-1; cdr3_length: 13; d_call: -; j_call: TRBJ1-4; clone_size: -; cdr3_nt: TGCAGCGTTGTGACGGACGTGAGTGAAAAACTGTTTTTT; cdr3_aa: CSVVTDVSEKLFF
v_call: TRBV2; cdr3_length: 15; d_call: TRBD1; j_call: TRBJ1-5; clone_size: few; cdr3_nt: TGTGCCAGCAGTGAAGAGCGGGCAGGGGGTCAGCCCCAGCATTTT; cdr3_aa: CASSEERAGGQPQHF
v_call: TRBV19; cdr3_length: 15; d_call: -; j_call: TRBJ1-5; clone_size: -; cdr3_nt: TGTGCCAGTAGAGATGGCAGGGTGGCCTATCAGCCCCAGCATTTT; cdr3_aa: CASRDGRVAYQPQHF
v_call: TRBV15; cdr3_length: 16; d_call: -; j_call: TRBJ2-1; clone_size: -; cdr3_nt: TGTGCCACCAGCCCCCGAGGTGGTAGGGGTCCCAATGAGCAGTTCTTC; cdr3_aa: CATSPRGGRGPNEQFF
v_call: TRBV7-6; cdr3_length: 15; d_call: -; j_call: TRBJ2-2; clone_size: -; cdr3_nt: TGTGCCAGCAGCTTATTCGCCAGGGGGGACGGGGAGCTGTTTTTT; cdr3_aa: CASSLFARGDGELFF
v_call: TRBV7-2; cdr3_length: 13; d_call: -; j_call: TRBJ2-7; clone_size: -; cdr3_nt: TGTGCCAGCAGTGGAGAATTCTACTACGAGCAGTACTTC; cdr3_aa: CASSGEFYYEQYF
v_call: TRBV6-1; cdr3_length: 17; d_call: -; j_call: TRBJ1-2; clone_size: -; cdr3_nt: TGTGCCAGCAGTGATGTTTGGGGGAACGGAGCTAACTATGGCTACACCTTC; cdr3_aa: CASSDVWGNGANYGYTF
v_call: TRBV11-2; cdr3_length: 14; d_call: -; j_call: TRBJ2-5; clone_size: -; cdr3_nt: TGTGCCAGCAGCTTAAATTTGGGCCAAGAGACCCAGTACTTC; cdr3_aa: CASSLNLGQETQYF
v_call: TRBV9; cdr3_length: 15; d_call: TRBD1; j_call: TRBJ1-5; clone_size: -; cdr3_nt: TGTGCCAGCAGCGTAGGGGACAGCGACAATCAGCCCCAGCATTTT; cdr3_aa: CASSVGDSDNQPQHF
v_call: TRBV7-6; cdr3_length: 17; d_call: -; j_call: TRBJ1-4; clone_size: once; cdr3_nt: TGTGCCAGCAGCCACAAACGGGGGGTACGAAACCTTGAAAAACTGTTTTTT; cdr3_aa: CASSHKRGVRNLEKLFF